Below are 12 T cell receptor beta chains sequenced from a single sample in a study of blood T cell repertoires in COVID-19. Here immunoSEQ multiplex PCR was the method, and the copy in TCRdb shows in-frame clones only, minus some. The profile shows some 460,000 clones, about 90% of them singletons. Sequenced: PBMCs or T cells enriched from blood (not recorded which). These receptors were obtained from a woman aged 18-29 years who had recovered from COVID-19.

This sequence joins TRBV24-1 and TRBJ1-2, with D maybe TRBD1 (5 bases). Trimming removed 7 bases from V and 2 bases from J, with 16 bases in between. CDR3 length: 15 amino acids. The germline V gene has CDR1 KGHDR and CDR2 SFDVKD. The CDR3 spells CATRAGMEFNYGYTF. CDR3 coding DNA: TGTGCCACCAGGGCAGGGATGGAATTCAACTATGGCTACACCTTC.

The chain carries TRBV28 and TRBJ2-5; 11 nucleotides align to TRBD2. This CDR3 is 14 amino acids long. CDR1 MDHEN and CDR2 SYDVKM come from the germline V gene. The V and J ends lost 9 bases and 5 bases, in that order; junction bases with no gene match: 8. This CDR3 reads CASVAGGPPETQYF. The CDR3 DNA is TGTGCCAGTGTAGCGGGGGGGCCTCCGGAGACCCAGTACTTC.

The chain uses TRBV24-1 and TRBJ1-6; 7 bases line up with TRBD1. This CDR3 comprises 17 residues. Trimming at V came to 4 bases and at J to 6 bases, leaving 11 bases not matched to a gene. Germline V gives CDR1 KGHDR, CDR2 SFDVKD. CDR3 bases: TGTGCCACCAGTGACCGACGGTACAGGGGCGGTAATTCACCCCTCCACTTT. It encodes CATSDRRYRGGNSPLHF.

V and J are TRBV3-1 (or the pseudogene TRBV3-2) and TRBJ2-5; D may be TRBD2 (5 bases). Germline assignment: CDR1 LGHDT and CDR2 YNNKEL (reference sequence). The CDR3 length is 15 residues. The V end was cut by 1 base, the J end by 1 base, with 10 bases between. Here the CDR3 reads CASSQVQRAQETQYF. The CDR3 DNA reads TGTGCCAGCAGCCAAGTCCAGAGGGCCCAAGAGACCCAGTACTTC.

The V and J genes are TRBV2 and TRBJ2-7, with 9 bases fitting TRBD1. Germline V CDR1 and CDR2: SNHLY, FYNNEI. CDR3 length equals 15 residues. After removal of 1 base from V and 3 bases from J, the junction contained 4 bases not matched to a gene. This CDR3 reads CASSEGQGELYEQYF. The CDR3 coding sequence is TGTGCCAGCAGTGAAGGACAGGGGGAACTCTACGAGCAGTACTTC.

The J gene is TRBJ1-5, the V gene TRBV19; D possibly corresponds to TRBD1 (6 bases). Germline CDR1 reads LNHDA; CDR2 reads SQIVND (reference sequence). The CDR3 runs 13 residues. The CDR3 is CGAADSSNQPQHF. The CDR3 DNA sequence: TGTGGCGCAGCGGACAGTAGCAATCAGCCCCAGCATTTT.

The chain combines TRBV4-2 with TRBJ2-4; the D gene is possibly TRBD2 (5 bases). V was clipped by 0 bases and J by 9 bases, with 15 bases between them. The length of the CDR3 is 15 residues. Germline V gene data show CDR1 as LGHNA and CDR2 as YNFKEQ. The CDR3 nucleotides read TGTGCCAGCAGCCAAGATCAGGCTAGCCCAAGCATTCAGTACTTC. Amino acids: CASSQDQASPSIQYF.

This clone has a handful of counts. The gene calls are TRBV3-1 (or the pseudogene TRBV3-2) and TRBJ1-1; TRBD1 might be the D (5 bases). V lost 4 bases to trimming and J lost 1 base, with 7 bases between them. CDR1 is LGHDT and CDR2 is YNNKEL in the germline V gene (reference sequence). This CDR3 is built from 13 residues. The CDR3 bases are TGTGCCAGCAGCCTGGGGCAGAACACTGAAGCTTTCTTT. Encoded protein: CASSLGQNTEAFF.

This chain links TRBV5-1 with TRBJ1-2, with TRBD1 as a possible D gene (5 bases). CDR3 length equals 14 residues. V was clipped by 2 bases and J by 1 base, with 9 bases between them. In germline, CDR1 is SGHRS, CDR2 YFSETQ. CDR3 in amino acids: CASSFGGINYGYTF. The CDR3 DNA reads TGCGCCAGCAGCTTTGGGGGGATTAACTATGGCTACACCTTC.

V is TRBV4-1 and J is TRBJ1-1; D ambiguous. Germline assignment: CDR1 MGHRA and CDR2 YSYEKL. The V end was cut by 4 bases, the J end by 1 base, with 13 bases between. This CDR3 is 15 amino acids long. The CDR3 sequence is CASSPATYSNTEAFF. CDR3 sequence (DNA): TGCGCCAGCAGCCCCGCGACATATTCGAACACTGAAGCTTTCTTT.

The CDR3: CASSPEGTGKSSGYTF. CDR3 DNA sequence: TGTGCCAGCTCACCGGAAGGGACAGGGAAGTCTAGTGGCTACACCTTC. V usage is TRBV18 and J usage is TRBJ1-2, with 9 positions matching TRBD1. Trimming removed 3 bases from V and 7 bases from J; junction bases left unmatched: 12. Germline V CDR1 and CDR2: KGHSH, LQKENI. CDR3 length equals 16 residues. Full variable domain (missing parts from reference TRBV18 and TRBJ1-2): NAGVMQNPRHLVRRRGQEARLRCSPMKGHSHVYWYRQLPEEGLKFMVYLQKENIIDESGMPKERFSAEFPKEGPSILRIQQVVRGDSAAYFCASSPEGTGKSSGYTFGSGTRLTVV.

CDR3 coding DNA: TGTGCTTTTAAAGGGGGCGGGAATTCACCCCTCCACTTT. Translation gives CAFKGGGNSPLHF. The chain has TRBV2 and TRBJ1-6; TRBD1 matches 7 bases. CDR3 size: 13 residues. From germline, CDR1 is SNHLY and CDR2 FYNNEI.